This TCR beta chain was captured by sequencing in a study of T-cell reconstitution after alpha-beta-depleted transplantation in children. Unique molecular identifiers were incorporated into the prepared TCRbeta library. Via MiXCR, TCRdb re-called the PCR reads, giving one row per CDR3 protein. Here the sample spans approximately 350,000 distinct CDR3 sequences, approximately 12% being singletons. The germline V and J ends were trimmed by 1 base and 4 bases, with 10 bases remaining between them. This CDR3 spans 14 amino acids. Germline loops: CDR1 MGHRA, CDR2 YSYEKL. This receptor was obtained from a human donor who donated a stem cell graft to a child with Fanconi anemia. The sample consisted of PBMCs, taken from the stem cell graft. The chain combines TRBV4-1 with TRBJ1-1; no firm D call. The DNA for the CDR3 is TGCGCCAGCAGCCAAGGGGGAGTTGTCACTGAAGCTTTCTTT. Encoded protein: CASSQGGVVTEAFF.